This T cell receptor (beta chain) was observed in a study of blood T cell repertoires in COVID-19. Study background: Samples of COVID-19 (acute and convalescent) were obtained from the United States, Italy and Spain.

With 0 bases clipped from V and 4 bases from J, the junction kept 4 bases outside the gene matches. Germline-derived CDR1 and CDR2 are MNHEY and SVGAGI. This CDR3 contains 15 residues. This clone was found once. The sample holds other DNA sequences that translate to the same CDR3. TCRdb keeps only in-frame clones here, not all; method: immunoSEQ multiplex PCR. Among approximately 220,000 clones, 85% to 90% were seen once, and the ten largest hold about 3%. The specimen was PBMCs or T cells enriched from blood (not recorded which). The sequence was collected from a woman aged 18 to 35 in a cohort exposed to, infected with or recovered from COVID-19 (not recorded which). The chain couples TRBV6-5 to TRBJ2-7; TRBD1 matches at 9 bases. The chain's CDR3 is CASSYSGTGSYEQYF. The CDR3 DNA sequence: TGTGCCAGCAGTTACTCAGGGACAGGGTCGTACGAGCAGTACTTC.